Listed below are T cell receptor beta chains from one sample, sequenced in a study of blood T cell repertoires in COVID-19. Clones were read by immunoSEQ multiplex PCR, and TCRdb kept only the in-frame ones, dropping some. The sample shows 200,000 to 250,000 clones, approximately 80% of them seen only once. Sequences were obtained from PBMCs or T cells enriched from blood (not recorded which). The origin of the receptors is a woman aged 55-69 years who had recovered from COVID-19. The CDR3 runs from the conserved cysteine through the conserved F or W. The order of the fields is J gene, V gene, D gene, clone size, CDR3 DNA, CDR3 protein. A D gene is named only where the DNA matches it firmly. Some rows have no size entry. The others give once, few or many, or a class for an expanded clone.

TRBJ2-3,TRBV6-5,TRBD1,-,TGTGCCAGCAGAAAGGACAGGAACACAGATACGCAGTATTTT,CASRKDRNTDTQYF
TRBJ1-2,TRBV29-1,TRBD1,-,TGCAGCGTTGCGGGACAGGGTGGCTACACCTTC,CSVAGQGGYTF
TRBJ2-7,TRBV11-2,-,-,TGTGCCAGCAGCTTAGAGCGGGGCGTGGGTGAGCAGTACTTC,CASSLERGVGEQYF
TRBJ1-1,TRBV7-8,TRBD1,-,TGTGCCAGCAGCCGTCATACCGGGACAGGGTTAACTGAAGCTTTCTTT,CASSRHTGTGLTEAFF
TRBJ1-2,TRBV7-2,TRBD1,few,TGTGCCAGCAGCTTAGGGGGACAGGGCGGGTATGGCTACACCTTC,CASSLGGQGGYGYTF
TRBJ1-5,TRBV27,-,-,TGTGCCAGCAGCCCACTTGGGACACGCTATAGCAATCAGCCCCAGCATTTT,CASSPLGTRYSNQPQHF
TRBJ1-6,TRBV3-1/TRBV3-2,-,-,TGTGCCAGCAGCCAGGGGCCAGGGAATTCACCCCTCCACTTT,CASSQGPGNSPLHF
TRBJ1-1,TRBV5-1,TRBD1,-,TGCGCCAGCAGCTTGGGCAGGGGGCAGGACACTGAAGCTTTCTTT,CASSLGRGQDTEAFF
TRBJ2-7,TRBV2,TRBD2,-,TGTGCCAGCAGTGAAAGTTCACTAGCGGGGGTCTACGAGCAGTACTTC,CASSESSLAGVYEQYF
TRBJ2-7,TRBV4-1,-,-,TGCGCCAGCAGCCAGTACGCGACAACTGGGAGCTCCTACGAGCAGTACTTC,CASSQYATTGSSYEQYF
TRBJ2-2,TRBV7-2,TRBD2,-,TGTGCCAGCAGCTTAGGCTCCGGGAGGGGTATTACCGGGGAGCTGTTTTTT,CASSLGSGRGITGELFF
TRBJ1-2,TRBV2,TRBD1,-,TGTGCCAGCAGTGAAAGAACTACAGGGGTCTATGGCTACACCTTC,CASSERTTGVYGYTF
TRBJ1-1,TRBV10-1,TRBD1,-,TGCGCCAGCAGTCCCGGACAGGGGATCGGTGCTTTCTTT,CASSPGQGIGAFF
TRBJ1-1,TRBV4-2,TRBD1,once,TGTGCCAGCAGCCTCCCGACAGGGGGGAACACTGAAGCTTTCTTT,CASSLPTGGNTEAFF
TRBJ1-6,TRBV4-3,-,-,TGCGCCAGCAGCCAAGATCCCTCGGTGGGCGGGCACCCTACGGCCCTCCACTTT,CASSQDPSVGGHPTALHF
TRBJ2-7,TRBV19,TRBD1,few,TGTGCCAGTAGTCCGGGACAGGGGCCCTACGAGCAGTACTTC,CASSPGQGPYEQYF
TRBJ2-1,TRBV6-1,-,once,TGTGCCAGCAGTGACCTGCTAGCGTCCCAAAGGAATGAGCAGTTCTTC,CASSDLLASQRNEQFF
TRBJ2-7,TRBV7-6,-,-,TGTGCCAGCAGCTTAGAACAGTACTACGAGCAGTACTTC,CASSLEQYYEQYF
TRBJ2-3,TRBV27,TRBD2,-,TGTGCCAGCCTTCCTCCCGGAGTAGCGGGGGCGGAAGATACGCAGTATTTT,CASLPPGVAGAEDTQYF
TRBJ1-5,TRBV6-1,TRBD1,-,TGTGCCAGCAGTGACAGGGACAGGGGAAATCAGCCCCAGCATTTT,CASSDRDRGNQPQHF
TRBJ2-1,TRBV3-1/TRBV3-2,TRBD1,-,TGTGCCAGCGAGGGGGCAACGAATGAGCAGTTCTTC,CASEGATNEQFF
TRBJ2-3,TRBV10-3,-,few,TGTGCCATCAAAGGTGGCAGGCTCACAGATACGCAGTATTTT,CAIKGGRLTDTQYF
TRBJ1-2,TRBV5-4,TRBD1,-,TGTGCCAGCAGCCGGGACAGGGCCTCTAACTATGGCTACACCTTC,CASSRDRASNYGYTF
TRBJ2-2,TRBV6-1,TRBD2,-,TGTGCCAGCAGTGAAGCCGGCGGGAGCGGGGGGAACACCGGGGAGCTGTTTTTT,CASSEAGGSGGNTGELFF
TRBJ2-7,TRBV6-5,TRBD2,-,TGTGCCAGCAGTTACCAGGGACTAGCGGGCTCCTACGAGCAGTACTTC,CASSYQGLAGSYEQYF
TRBJ2-2,TRBV2,TRBD1,-,TGTGCCAGCCGTACCGGGACAGGGCGAACCGGGGAGCTGTTTTTT,CASRTGTGRTGELFF
TRBJ2-7,TRBV5-1,TRBD1,once,TGCGCCAGCAGCAGACAGACAGGGGGCTCCTACGAGCAGTACTTC,CASSRQTGGSYEQYF
TRBJ2-3,TRBV27,-,-,TGTGCCAGCAGTCATACCTTACAACGAGATACGCAGTATTTT,CASSHTLQRDTQYF
TRBJ2-7,TRBV6-2/TRBV6-3,TRBD1,-,TGTGCCAGCAGTTACAGGCCCCCCGGGACAGGGGGCCGTCGGGACTTC,CASSYRPPGTGGRRDF
TRBJ1-1,TRBV7-6,-,few,TGTGCCAGCAGCCCCGAATTGTCGGGTGAAGCTTTCTTT,CASSPELSGEAFF
TRBJ1-3,TRBV19,-,once,TGTGCCAGTAGGCCCAGGGGCTCTGGAAACACCATATATTTT,CASRPRGSGNTIYF
TRBJ2-6,TRBV7-3,-,-,TGTGCCAGCAGCGCAATCATGAGCTCTGGGGCCAACGTCCTGACTTTC,CASSAIMSSGANVLTF
TRBJ2-5,TRBV5-6,-,-,TGTGCCAGCAGCTCCACTCAGAAGCGGTACCAAGAGACCCAGTACTTC,CASSSTQKRYQETQYF
TRBJ1-1,TRBV6-5,-,-,TGTGCCAGCAGAGACACGGGGGGGCTGAACACTGAAGCTTTCTTT,CASRDTGGLNTEAFF
TRBJ2-7,TRBV27,TRBD2,-,TGTGCCAGCAGGGGGGGAGGGAGCTCCTACGAGCAGTACTTC,CASRGGGSSYEQYF
TRBJ1-3,TRBV19,TRBD1,-,TGTGCCAGTTCGAGGACAGGGGATGGAAACACCATATATTTT,CASSRTGDGNTIYF
TRBJ2-1,TRBV18,TRBD1,-,TGTGCCAGCTCGCAACCGGGACAGGTAGCCAATGAGCAGTTCTTC,CASSQPGQVANEQFF
TRBJ1-6,TRBV10-3,TRBD1,few,TGTGCCATCAGTGAGGGGACAGGCGATAATTCACCCCTCCACTTT,CAISEGTGDNSPLHF
TRBJ1-3,TRBV5-1,-,-,TGCGCCAGCAGCCCCCAGGGGCCTGGAAACACCATATATTTT,CASSPQGPGNTIYF
TRBJ2-5,TRBV11-2,-,-,TGTGCCAGCAACGGTCTAGCTCTTGGGGAGACCCAGTACTTC,CASNGLALGETQYF
TRBJ2-7,TRBV5-1,-,-,TGCGCCAGCAGCTTGAACGGCTACGAGCAGTACTTC,CASSLNGYEQYF
TRBJ2-5,TRBV9,-,once,TGTGCCAGCAGCCCCGGCAGGTGGGAGACCCAGTACTTC,CASSPGRWETQYF
TRBJ1-5,TRBV12-3/TRBV12-4,TRBD1,-,TGTGCCAGCACCCAAGACAGGGTTCAGCCCCAGCATTTT,CASTQDRVQPQHF
TRBJ2-5,TRBV5-1,TRBD1,-,TGCGCCAGCAGATCGGGGACAGGGGACCAAGAGACCCAGTACTTC,CASRSGTGDQETQYF
TRBJ1-1,TRBV2,-,-,TGTGCCAGCAGCTTTCAGGCATCCTCCACTGAAGCTTTCTTT,CASSFQASSTEAFF
TRBJ2-5,TRBV5-1,-,-,TGCGCCAGCAGCTTGCGGCTAGCCCCAGAAGAGACCCAGTACTTC,CASSLRLAPEETQYF
TRBJ1-5,TRBV27,TRBD1,-,TGTGCCAGCAGTTTAGCGGGGACAGGGGGCAATCAGCCCCAGCATTTT,CASSLAGTGGNQPQHF
TRBJ2-3,TRBV19,TRBD2,-,TGTGCCAGTGCGGGGGGGCCTGGGATGGCAGATACGCAGTATTTT,CASAGGPGMADTQYF
TRBJ2-7,TRBV27,-,-,TGTGCCAGCAGTCCCTCTTCGGCCACAGGGTACGAGCAGTACTTC,CASSPSSATGYEQYF
TRBJ2-2,TRBV2,TRBD1,-,TGTGCCAGCAGTGGCACAGGGGGCGGCACCGGGGAGCTGTTTTTT,CASSGTGGGTGELFF
TRBJ2-1,TRBV19,TRBD2,once,TGTGCCAGTACCCCCGGGACTATAGGGCCAAATGAGCAGTTCTTC,CASTPGTIGPNEQFF
TRBJ2-1,TRBV6-5,-,-,TGTGCCAGCAGTACCAGCGGTTCCTACAATGAGCAGTTCTTC,CASSTSGSYNEQFF
TRBJ1-2,TRBV11-2,-,-,TGTGCCAGCAGCTTGGTAGGGAGTAATGGCTACACCTTC,CASSLVGSNGYTF
TRBJ2-2,TRBV14,-,-,TGTGCCAGCAGCCTACAGGGAACCGGGGAGCTGTTTTTT,CASSLQGTGELFF